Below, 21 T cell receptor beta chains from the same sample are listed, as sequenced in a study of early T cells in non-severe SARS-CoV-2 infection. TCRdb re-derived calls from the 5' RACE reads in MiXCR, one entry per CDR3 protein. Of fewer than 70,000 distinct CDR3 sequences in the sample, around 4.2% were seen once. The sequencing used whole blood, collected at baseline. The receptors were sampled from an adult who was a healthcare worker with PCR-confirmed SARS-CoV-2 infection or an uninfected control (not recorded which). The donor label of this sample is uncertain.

DNA of the CDR3: TGCAGTGCCAACAGAGAAGCCGGGACATCGAATTACGAGCAGTACTTC. Encoded protein: CSANREAGTSNYEQYF. The chain is built from TRBV20-1 and TRBJ2-7, with D possibly TRBD1 on 6 matching bases. This CDR3 region has 16 residues. Germline values: CDR1 DFQATT, CDR2 SNEGSKA (reference sequence). Trimming removed 6 bases at V and 4 bases at J, with 25 bases between.

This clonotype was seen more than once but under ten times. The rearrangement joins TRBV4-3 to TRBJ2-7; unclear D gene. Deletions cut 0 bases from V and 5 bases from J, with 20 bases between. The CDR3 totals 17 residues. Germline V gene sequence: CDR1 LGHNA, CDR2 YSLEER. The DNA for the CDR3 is TGCGCCAGCAGCCAAGATCTCTTTCGGCTCAAAGACCACGAGCAGTACTTC. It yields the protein CASSQDLFRLKDHEQYF.

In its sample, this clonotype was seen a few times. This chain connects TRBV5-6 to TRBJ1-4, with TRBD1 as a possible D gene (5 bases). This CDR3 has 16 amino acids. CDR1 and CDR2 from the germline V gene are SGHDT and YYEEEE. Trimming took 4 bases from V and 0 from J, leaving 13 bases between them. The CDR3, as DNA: TGTGCCAGCAGCCTAGGGACTCCGGCAACTAATGAAAAACTGTTTTTT. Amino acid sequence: CASSLGTPATNEKLFF.

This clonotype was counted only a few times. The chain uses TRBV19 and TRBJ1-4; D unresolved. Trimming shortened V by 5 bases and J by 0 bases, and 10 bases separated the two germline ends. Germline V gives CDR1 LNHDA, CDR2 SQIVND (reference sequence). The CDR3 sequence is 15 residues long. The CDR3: CASSPHMATNEKLFF. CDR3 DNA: TGTGCCAGTAGTCCCCACATGGCAACTAATGAAAAACTGTTTTTT. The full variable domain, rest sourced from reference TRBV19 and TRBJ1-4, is DGGITQSPKYLFRKEGQNVTLSCEQNLNHDAMYWYRQDPGQGLRLIYYSQIVNDFQKGDIAEGYSVSREKKESFPLTVTSAQKNPTAFYLCASSPHMATNEKLFFGSGTQLSVL.

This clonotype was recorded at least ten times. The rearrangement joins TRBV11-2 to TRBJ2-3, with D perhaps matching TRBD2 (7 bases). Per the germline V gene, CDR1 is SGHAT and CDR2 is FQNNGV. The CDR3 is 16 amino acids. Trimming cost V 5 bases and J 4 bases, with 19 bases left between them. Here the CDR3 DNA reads TGTGCCAGCAGCCCCCTCTGGGGGGGGGCCGCAGATACGCAGTATTTT. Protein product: CASSPLWGGAADTQYF. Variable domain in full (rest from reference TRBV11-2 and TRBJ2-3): EAGVAQSPRYKIIEKRQSVAFWCNPISGHATLYWYQQILGQGPKLLIQFQNNGVVDDSQLPKDRFSAERLKGVDSTLKIQPAKLEDSAVYLCASSPLWGGAADTQYFGPGTRLTVL.

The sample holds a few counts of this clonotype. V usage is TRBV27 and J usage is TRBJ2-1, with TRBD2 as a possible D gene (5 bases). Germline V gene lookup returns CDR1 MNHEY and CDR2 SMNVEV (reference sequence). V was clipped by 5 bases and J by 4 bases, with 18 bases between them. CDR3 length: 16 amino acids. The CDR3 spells CASSPNSGIQYNEQFF. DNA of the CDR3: TGTGCCAGCAGTCCAAACTCCGGGATACAATACAATGAGCAGTTCTTC.

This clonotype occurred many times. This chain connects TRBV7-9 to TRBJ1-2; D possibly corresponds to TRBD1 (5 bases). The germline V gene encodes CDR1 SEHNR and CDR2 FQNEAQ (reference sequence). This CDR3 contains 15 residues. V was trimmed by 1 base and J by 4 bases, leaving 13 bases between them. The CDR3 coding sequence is TGTGCCAGCAGCTTAGGAGGGGCGGAAGGCTATGGCTACACCTTC. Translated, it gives CASSLGGAEGYGYTF. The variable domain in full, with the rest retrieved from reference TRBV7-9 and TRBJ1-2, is DTGVSQNPRHKITKRGQNVTFRCDPISEHNRLYWYRQTLGQGPEFLTYFQNEAQLEKSRLLSDRFSAERPKGSFSTLEIQRTEQGDSAMYLCASSLGGAEGYGYTFGSGTRLTVV.

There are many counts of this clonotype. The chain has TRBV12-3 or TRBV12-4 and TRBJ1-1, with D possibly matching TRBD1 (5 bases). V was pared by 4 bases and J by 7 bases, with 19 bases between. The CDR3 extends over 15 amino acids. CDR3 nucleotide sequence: TGTGCCAGCAGTTCTAGGACTGGAGGGGCCTTTGAAGCTTTCTTT. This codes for CASSSRTGGAFEAFF.

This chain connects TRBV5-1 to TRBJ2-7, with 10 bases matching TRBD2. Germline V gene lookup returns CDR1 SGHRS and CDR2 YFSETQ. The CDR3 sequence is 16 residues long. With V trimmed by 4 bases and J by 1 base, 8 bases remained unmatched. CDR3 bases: TGCGCCAGCAGCAAGGGACTAGCGAGACGTTCCTACGAGCAGTACTTC. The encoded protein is CASSKGLARRSYEQYF.

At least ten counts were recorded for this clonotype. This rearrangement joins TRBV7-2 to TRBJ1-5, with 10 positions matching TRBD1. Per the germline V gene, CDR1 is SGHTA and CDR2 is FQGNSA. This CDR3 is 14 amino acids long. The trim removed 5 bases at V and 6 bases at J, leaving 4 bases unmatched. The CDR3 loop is CASSRDRGGQPQHF. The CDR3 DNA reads TGTGCCAGCAGCCGGGACAGGGGCGGTCAGCCCCAGCATTTT. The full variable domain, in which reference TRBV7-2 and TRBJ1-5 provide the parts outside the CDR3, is GAGVSQSPSNKVTEKGKDVELRCDPISGHTALYWYRQSLGQGLEFLIYFQGNSAPDKSGLPSDRFSAERTGGSVSTLTIQRTQQEDSAVYLCASSRDRGGQPQHFGDGTRLSIL.

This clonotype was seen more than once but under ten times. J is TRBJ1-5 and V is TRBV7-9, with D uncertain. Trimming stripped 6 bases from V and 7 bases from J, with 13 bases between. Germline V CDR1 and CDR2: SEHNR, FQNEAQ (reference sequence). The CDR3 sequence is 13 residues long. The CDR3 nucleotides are TGTGCCAGCAGTAAGTTGGCAACGCAGCCCCAGCATTTT. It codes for CASSKLATQPQHF. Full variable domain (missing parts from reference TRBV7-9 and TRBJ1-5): DTGVSQNPRHKITKRGQNVTFRCDPISEHNRLYWYRQTLGQGPEFLTYFQNEAQLEKSRLLSDRFSAERPKGSFSTLEIQRTEQGDSAMYLCASSKLATQPQHFGDGTRLSIL.

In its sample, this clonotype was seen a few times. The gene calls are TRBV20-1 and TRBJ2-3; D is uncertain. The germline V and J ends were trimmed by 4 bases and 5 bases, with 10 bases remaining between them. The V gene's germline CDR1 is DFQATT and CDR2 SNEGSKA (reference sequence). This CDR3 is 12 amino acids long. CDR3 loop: CSATPRVDTQYF. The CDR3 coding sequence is TGCAGTGCTACCCCTAGAGTAGATACGCAGTATTTT.

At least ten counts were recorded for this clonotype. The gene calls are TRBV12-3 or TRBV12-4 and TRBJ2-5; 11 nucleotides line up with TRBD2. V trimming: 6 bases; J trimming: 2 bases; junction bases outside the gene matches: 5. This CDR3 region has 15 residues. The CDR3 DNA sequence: TGTGCCAGCAGCCCACTAGCGGGGGAGCAAGAGACCCAGTACTTC. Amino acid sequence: CASSPLAGEQETQYF.

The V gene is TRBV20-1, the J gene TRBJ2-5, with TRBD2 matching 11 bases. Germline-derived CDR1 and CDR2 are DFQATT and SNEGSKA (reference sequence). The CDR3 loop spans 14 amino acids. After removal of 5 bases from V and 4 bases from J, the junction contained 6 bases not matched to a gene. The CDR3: CSASKTSGVETQYF. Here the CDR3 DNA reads TGCAGTGCTTCGAAGACTAGCGGGGTAGAGACCCAGTACTTC.

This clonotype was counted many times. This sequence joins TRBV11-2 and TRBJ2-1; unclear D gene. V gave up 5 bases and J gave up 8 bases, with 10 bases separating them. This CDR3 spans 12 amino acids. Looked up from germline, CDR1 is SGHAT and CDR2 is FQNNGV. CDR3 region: CASSPGWDEQFF. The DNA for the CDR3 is TGTGCCAGCAGCCCTGGGTGGGATGAGCAGTTCTTC. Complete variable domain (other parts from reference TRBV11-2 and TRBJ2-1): EAGVAQSPRYKIIEKRQSVAFWCNPISGHATLYWYQQILGQGPKLLIQFQNNGVVDDSQLPKDRFSAERLKGVDSTLKIQPAKLEDSAVYLCASSPGWDEQFFGPGTRLTVL.

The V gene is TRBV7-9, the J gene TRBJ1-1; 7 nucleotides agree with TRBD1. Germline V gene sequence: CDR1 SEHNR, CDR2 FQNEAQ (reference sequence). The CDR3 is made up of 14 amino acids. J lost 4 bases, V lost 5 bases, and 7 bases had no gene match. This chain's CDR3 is CASSQTGAGTEAFF. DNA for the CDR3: TGTGCCAGCAGCCAAACAGGGGCTGGCACTGAAGCTTTCTTT.

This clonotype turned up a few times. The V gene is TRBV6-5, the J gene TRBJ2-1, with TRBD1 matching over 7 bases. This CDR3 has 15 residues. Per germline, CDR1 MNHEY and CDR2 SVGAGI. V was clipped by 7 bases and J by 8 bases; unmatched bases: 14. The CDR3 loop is CASTTEGALSHEQFF. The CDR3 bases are TGTGCCAGCACGACCGAGGGGGCTCTCTCCCATGAGCAGTTCTTC.

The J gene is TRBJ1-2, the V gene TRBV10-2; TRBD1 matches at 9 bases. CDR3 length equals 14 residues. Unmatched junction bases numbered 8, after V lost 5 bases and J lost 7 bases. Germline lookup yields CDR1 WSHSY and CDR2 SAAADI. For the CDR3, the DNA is TGCGCCAGCAGTACCGGGACAGGGCCTTCTGGCTACACCTTC. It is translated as CASSTGTGPSGYTF.

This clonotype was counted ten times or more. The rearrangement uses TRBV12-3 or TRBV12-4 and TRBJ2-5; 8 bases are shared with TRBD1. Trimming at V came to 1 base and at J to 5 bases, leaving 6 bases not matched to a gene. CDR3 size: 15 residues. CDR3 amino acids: CASSLGQGADETQYF. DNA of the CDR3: TGTGCCAGCAGTTTAGGGCAGGGGGCCGACGAGACCCAGTACTTC.

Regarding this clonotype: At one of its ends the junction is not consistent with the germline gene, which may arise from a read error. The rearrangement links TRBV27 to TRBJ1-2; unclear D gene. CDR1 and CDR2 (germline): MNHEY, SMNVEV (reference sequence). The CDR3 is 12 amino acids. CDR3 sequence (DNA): TGTGCTAGCAGGCAGGCGGGATATGGCTACACCTTC. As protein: CASRQAGYGYTF.

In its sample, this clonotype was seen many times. The CDR3 sequence is CSARSQTATNTEAFF. The CDR3 coding sequence is TGCAGTGCTAGGAGCCAGACAGCGACGAACACTGAAGCTTTCTTT. This chain joins TRBV20-1 and TRBJ1-1; possibly TRBD1 for D (5 bases). V dropped 3 bases and J dropped 1 base, with 15 bases sitting between them. This CDR3 has 15 residues. Germline V lookup: CDR1 DFQATT, CDR2 SNEGSKA (reference sequence).